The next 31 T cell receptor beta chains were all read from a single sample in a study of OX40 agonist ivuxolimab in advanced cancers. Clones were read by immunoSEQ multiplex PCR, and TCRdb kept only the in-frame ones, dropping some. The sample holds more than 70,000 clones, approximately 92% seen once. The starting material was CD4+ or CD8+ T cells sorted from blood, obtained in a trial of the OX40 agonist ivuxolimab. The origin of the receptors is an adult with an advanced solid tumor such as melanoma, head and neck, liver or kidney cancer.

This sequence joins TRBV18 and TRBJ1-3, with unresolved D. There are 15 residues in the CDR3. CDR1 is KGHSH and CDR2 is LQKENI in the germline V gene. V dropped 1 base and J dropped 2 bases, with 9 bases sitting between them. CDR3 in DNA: TGTGCCAGCTCACCACGGCCCGGGACTGGAAACACCATATATTTT. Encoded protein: CASSPRPGTGNTIYF.

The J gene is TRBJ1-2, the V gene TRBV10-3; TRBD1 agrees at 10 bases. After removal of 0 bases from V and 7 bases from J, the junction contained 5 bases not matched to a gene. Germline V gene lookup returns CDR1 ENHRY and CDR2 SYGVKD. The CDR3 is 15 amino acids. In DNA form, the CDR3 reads TGTGCCATCAGTGAGTCGTGGGACAGGGGTACTGGCTACACCTTC. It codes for CAISESWDRGTGYTF.

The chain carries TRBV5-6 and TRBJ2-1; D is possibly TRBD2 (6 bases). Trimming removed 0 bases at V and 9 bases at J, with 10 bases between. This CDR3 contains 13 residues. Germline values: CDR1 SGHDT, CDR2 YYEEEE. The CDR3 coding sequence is TGTGCCAGCAGCTTGGGGAGGGGCGGTGAGCAGTTCTTC. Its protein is CASSLGRGGEQFF.

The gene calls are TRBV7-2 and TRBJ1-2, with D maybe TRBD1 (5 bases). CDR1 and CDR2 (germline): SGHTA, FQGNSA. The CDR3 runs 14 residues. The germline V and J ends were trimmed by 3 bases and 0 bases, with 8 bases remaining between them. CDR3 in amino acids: CASSFGRANYGYTF. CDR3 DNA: TGTGCCAGCAGCTTCGGCAGGGCTAACTATGGCTACACCTTC.

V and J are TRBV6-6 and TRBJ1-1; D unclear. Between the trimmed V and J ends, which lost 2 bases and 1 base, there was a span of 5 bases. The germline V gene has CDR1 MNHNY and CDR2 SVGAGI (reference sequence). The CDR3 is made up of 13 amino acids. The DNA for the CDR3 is TGTGCCAGCAGTTACCTGGGGAACACTGAAGCTTTCTTT. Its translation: CASSYLGNTEAFF.

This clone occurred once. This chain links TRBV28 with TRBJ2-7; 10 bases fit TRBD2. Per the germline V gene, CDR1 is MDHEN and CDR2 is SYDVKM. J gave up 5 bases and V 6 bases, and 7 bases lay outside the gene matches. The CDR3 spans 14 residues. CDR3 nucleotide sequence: TGTGCCAGCAGCCCCGGGACTAGCGTCCACGAGCAGTACTTC. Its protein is CASSPGTSVHEQYF.

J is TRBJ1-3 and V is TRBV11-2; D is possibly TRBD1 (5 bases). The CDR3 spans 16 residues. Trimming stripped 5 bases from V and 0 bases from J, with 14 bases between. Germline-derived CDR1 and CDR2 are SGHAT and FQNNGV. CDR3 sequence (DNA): TGTGCCAGCAGCCCCTTCGTCGGGGCCTCTGGAAACACCATATATTTT. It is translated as CASSPFVGASGNTIYF. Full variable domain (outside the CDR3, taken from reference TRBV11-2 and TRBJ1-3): EAGVAQSPRYKIIEKRQSVAFWCNPISGHATLYWYQQILGQGPKLLIQFQNNGVVDDSQLPKDRFSAERLKGVDSTLKIQPAKLEDSAVYLCASSPFVGASGNTIYFGEGSWLTVV.

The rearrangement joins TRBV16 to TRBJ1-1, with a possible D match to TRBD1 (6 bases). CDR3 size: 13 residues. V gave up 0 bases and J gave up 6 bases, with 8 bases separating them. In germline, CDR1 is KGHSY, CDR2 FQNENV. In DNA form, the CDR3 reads TGTGCCAGCAGCCAATCATCAGGGGCTGAAGCTTTCTTT. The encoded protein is CASSQSSGAEAFF.

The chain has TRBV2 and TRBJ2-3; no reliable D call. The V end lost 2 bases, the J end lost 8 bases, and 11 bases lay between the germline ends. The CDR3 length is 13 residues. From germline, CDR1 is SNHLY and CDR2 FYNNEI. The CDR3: CASSELRYGTQYF. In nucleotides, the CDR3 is TGTGCCAGCAGTGAATTAAGATATGGTACGCAGTATTTT.

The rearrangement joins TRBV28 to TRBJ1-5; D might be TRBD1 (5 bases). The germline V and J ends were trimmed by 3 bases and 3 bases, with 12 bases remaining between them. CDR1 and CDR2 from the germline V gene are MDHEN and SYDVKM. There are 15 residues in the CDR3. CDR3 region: CASSFIDRNNQPQHF. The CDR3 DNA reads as TGTGCCAGCAGTTTCATAGACAGAAACAATCAGCCCCAGCATTTT. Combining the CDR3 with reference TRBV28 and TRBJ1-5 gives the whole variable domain DVKVTQSSRYLVKRTGEKVFLECVQDMDHENMFWYRQDPGLGLRLIYFSYDVKMKEKGDIPEGYSVSREKKERFSLILESASTNQTSMYLCASSFIDRNNQPQHFGDGTRLSIL.

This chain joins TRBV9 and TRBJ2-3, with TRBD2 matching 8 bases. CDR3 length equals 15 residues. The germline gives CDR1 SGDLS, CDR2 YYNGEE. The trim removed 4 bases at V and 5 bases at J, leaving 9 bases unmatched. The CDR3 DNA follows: TGTGCCAGCAGCTTCGGGGGGGAGGTGATAGATACGCAGTATTTT. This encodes CASSFGGEVIDTQYF.

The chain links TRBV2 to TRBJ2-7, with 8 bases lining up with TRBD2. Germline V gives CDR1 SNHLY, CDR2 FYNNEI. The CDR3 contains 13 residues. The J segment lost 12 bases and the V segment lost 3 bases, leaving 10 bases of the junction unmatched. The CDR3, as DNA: TGTGCCAGCAGTGAGAAAATCGGACTAGCCCTGTACTTC. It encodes CASSEKIGLALYF.

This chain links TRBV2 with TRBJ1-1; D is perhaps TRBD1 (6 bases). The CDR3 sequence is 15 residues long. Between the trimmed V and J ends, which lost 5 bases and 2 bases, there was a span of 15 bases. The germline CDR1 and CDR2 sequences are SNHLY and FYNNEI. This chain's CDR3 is CASSKELGGNTEAFF. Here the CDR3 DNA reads TGTGCCAGCAGTAAGGAGTTAGGGGGTAACACTGAAGCTTTCTTT.

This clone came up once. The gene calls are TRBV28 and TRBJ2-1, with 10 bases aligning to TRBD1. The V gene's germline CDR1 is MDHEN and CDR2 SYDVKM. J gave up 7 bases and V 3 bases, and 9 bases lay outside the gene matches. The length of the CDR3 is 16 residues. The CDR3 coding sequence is TGTGCCAGCAGTTTTAGGCCCGGACAGGGGGGAAATGAGCAGTTCTTC. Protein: CASSFRPGQGGNEQFF.

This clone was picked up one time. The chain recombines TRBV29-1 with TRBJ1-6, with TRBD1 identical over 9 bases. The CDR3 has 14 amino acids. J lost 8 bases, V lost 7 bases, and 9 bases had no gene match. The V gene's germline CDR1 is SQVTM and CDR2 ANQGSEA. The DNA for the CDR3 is TGCAGCGCCAGGGGACAGGGCGTTGATTCACCCCTCCACTTT. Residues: CSARGQGVDSPLHF.

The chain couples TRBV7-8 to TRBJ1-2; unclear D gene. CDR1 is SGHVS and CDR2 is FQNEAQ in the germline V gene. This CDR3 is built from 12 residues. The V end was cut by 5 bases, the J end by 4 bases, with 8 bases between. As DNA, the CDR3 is TGTGCCAGCAGCCCCGGTCCCTATGGCTACACCTTC. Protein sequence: CASSPGPYGYTF.

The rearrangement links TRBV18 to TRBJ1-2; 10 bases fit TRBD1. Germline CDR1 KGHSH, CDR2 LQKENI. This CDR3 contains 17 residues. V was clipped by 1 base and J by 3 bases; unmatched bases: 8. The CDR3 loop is CASSPLTGGGGDYGYTF. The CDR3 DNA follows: TGTGCCAGCTCACCACTGACAGGGGGCGGCGGAGACTATGGCTACACCTTC.

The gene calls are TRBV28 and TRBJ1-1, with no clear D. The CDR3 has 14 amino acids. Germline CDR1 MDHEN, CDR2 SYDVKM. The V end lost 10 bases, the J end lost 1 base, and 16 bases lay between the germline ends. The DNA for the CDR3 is TGTGCCACCGCGAATGCGGGTAGGAACACTGAAGCTTTCTTT. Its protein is CATANAGRNTEAFF.

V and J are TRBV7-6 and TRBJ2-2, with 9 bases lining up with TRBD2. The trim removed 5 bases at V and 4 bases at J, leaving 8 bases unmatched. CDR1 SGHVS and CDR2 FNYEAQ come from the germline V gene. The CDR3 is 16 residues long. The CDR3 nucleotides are TGTGCCAGCAGCCTATATAGCGGGAGCTCCACCGGGGAGCTGTTTTTT. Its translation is CASSLYSGSSTGELFF.

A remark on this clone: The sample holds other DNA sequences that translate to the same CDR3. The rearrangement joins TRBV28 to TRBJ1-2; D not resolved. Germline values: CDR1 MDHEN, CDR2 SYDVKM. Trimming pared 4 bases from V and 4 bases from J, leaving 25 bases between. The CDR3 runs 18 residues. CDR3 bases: TGTGCCAGCAGTTCTCCTAGAGGAGGGAAGGGTCTCAGCTATGGCTACACCTTC. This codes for CASSSPRGGKGLSYGYTF.

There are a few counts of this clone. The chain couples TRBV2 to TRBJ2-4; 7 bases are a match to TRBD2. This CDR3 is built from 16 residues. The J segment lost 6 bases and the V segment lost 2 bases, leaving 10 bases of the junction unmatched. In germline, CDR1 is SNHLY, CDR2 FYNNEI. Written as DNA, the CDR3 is TGTGCCAGCAGTGAAAGGTGGGGGGAGGGAGTAAACATTCAGTACTTC. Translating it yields CASSERWGEGVNIQYF.

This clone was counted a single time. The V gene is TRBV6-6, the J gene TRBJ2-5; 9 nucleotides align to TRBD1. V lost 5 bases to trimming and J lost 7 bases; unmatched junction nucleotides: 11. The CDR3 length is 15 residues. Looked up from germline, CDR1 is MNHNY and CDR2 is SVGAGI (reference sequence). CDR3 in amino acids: CASSQQGARSGTQYF. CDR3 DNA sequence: TGTGCCAGCAGTCAACAGGGGGCGAGATCCGGGACCCAGTACTTC.

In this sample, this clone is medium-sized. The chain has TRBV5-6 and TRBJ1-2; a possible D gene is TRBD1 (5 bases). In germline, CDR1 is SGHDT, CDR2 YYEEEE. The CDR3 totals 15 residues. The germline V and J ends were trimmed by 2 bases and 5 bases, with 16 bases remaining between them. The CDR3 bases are TGTGCCAGCAGCTTATATGGCAGGGACTTTTATGGCTACACCTTC. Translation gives CASSLYGRDFYGYTF.

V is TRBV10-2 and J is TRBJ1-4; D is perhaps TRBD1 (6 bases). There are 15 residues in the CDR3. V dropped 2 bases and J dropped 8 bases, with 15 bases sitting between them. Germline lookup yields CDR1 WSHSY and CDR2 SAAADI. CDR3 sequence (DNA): TGCGCCAGCAGTGAGACCGGGCTTGGGGGCGAAAAACTGTTTTTT. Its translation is CASSETGLGGEKLFF.

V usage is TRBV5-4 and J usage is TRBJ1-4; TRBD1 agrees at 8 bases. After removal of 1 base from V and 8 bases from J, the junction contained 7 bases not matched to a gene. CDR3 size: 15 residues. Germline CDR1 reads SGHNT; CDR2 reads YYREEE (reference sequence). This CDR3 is CASSLPGTGSEKLFF. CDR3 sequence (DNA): TGTGCCAGCAGCTTGCCCGGGACAGGATCCGAAAAACTGTTTTTT.

This CDR3 is CASSPGEVVSYEQYF. In nucleotides, the CDR3 is TGTGCCAGCTCCCCTGGGGAGGTTGTCTCCTACGAGCAGTACTTC. The chain links TRBV18 to TRBJ2-5, with a tentative D call TRBD2 (6 bases). The end of the DNA aligns better with TRBJ2-7, so the J call may be wrong. The CDR3 loop spans 15 amino acids. Germline V gene sequence: CDR1 KGHSH, CDR2 LQKENI.

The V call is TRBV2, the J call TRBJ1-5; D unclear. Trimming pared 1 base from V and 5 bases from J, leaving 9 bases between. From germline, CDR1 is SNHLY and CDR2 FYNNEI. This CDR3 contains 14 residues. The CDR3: CASSEVYGDQPQHF. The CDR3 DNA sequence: TGTGCCAGCAGTGAAGTCTACGGGGATCAGCCCCAGCATTTT.

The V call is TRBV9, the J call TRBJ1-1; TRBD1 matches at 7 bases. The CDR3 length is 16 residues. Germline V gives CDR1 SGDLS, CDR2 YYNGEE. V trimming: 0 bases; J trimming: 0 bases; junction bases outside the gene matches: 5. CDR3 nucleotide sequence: TGTGCCAGCAGCGTAGGGGCAGGGGGGGTGAACACTGAAGCTTTCTTT. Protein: CASSVGAGGVNTEAFF.

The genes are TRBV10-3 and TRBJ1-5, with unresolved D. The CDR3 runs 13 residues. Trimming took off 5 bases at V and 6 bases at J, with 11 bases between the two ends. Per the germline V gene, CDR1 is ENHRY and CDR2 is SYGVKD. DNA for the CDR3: TGTGCCATCAGTCAGGACGCACTTCAGCCCCAGCATTTT. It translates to CAISQDALQPQHF.

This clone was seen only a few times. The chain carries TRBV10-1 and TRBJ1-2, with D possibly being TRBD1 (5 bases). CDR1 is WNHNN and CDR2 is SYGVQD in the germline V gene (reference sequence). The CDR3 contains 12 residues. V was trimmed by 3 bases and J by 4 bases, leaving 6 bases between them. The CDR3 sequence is CASSDTGYGYTF. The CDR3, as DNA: TGCGCCAGCAGTGATACAGGCTATGGCTACACCTTC.

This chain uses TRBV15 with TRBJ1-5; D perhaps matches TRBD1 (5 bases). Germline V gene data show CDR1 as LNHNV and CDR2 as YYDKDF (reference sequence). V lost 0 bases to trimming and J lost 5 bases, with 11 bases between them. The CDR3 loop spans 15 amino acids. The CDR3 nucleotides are TGTGCCACCAGCAGAGATCTAGGGGTGTATCAGCCCCAGCATTTT. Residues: CATSRDLGVYQPQHF.